The next 28 T cell receptor beta chains were all read from a single sample in a study of blood T cell repertoires in COVID-19. The method was immunoSEQ multiplex PCR; TCRdb's version includes in-frame clones alone and lacks a portion of them. The sample yields some 220,000 clones, roughly 82% seen once. Source material: peripheral blood. Receptors originate from a man in his fifties with active or convalescent COVID-19.

V and J are TRBV28 and TRBJ1-5, with D possibly matching TRBD1 (5 bases). Germline V lookup: CDR1 MDHEN, CDR2 SYDVKM. CDR3 length: 15 residues. The ends were cut back, 6 bases at V and 0 bases at J, with 12 bases in the middle. The CDR3 loop reads CASRLQVYSNQPQHF. In nucleotides, the CDR3 is TGTGCCAGCAGGCTACAGGTTTATAGCAATCAGCCCCAGCATTTT.

The chain combines TRBV19 with TRBJ2-1; 13 bases are shared with TRBD2. CDR3 length equals 15 residues. Germline CDR1 and CDR2: LNHDA and SQIVND (reference sequence). Germline trimming cut 2 bases from V and 8 bases from J; bases unmatched to any gene: 3. In DNA form, the CDR3 reads TGTGCCAGTAGTATAACCGGACTAGCGGGGGATGAGCAGTTCTTC. This translates into CASSITGLAGDEQFF.

V is TRBV10-1 and J is TRBJ2-1, with TRBD2 identical over 8 bases. The J segment lost 2 bases and the V segment lost 3 bases, leaving 18 bases of the junction unmatched. The CDR3 is 20 residues long. The germline V gene encodes CDR1 WNHNN and CDR2 SYGVQD (reference sequence). The CDR3 protein is CASSDRGRVMAGGPYNEQFF. CDR3 sequence (DNA): TGCGCCAGCAGTGATAGGGGCAGGGTAATGGCGGGAGGTCCCTACAATGAGCAGTTCTTC.

This clone has just one count. V and J are TRBV7-9 and TRBJ2-7; unclear D gene. V shed 0 bases and J shed 8 bases, with 11 bases lying between them. The CDR3 loop spans 13 amino acids. CDR1 and CDR2 (germline): SEHNR, FQNEAQ (reference sequence). As DNA, the CDR3 is TGTGCCAGCAGCTTAGCGGGCCATGGTCAGCAGTACTTC. It is translated as CASSLAGHGQQYF. The complete variable domain, with remaining parts taken from reference TRBV7-9 and TRBJ2-7, reads DTGVSQNPRHKITKRGQNVTFRCDPISEHNRLYWYRQTLGQGPEFLTYFQNEAQLEKSRLLSDRFSAERPKGSFSTLEIQRTEQGDSAMYLCASSLAGHGQQYFGPGTRLTVT.

This chain links TRBV29-1 with TRBJ2-3; TRBD2 agrees at 13 bases. Trimming at V came to 7 bases and at J to 1 base, leaving 8 bases not matched to a gene. Germline V gene lookup returns CDR1 SQVTM and CDR2 ANQGSEA. The CDR3 runs to 16 residues. CDR3 sequence: CSGTSGRVLGTDTQYF. The CDR3 bases are TGCAGCGGGACTAGCGGGAGAGTCCTAGGCACAGATACGCAGTATTTT.

The genes are TRBV5-1 and TRBJ2-3; maybe TRBD2 (6 bases). V was trimmed by 4 bases and J by 2 bases, leaving 11 bases between them. The CDR3 consists of 14 residues. Germline V gene data show CDR1 as SGHRS and CDR2 as YFSETQ. The CDR3 sequence is CASSPGELTDTQYF. The CDR3 nucleotides are TGCGCCAGCAGCCCGGGGGAACTCACAGATACGCAGTATTTT.

V and J are TRBV3-1 (or the pseudogene TRBV3-2) and TRBJ1-6; D is undetermined. Per germline, CDR1 LGHDT and CDR2 YNNKEL (reference sequence). Trimming shortened V by 0 bases and J by 12 bases, and 9 bases separated the two germline ends. This CDR3 has 13 residues. As DNA, the CDR3 is TGTGCCAGCAGCCAAGATGGGAGGGAACCCCTCCACTTT. It encodes CASSQDGREPLHF.

This clone has more than one count but fewer than ten. V and J are TRBV7-3 and TRBJ2-2; 8 bases fit TRBD1. Germline V lookup: CDR1 SGHTA, CDR2 FQGTGA. The CDR3 length is 16 residues. With 5 bases clipped from V and 0 bases from J, the junction kept 5 bases outside the gene matches. The CDR3 bases are TGTGCCAGCAGCCCCGGACAGGGTTCGAACACCGGGGAGCTGTTTTTT. Residues: CASSPGQGSNTGELFF.

This clone was counted between two and nine times. CDR3 sequence (DNA): TGCGCCAGCAGCCCCAACAGGGGGACTAGCGCGGGCAGAGCTTTCTTT. Protein sequence: CASSPNRGTSAGRAFF. The V and J genes are TRBV5-1 and TRBJ1-1, with 8 positions matching TRBD1. Germline trimming cut 4 bases from V and 10 bases from J; bases unmatched to any gene: 18. The CDR3 has 16 residues. Germline-derived CDR1 and CDR2 are SGHRS and YFSETQ.

The chain combines TRBV29-1 with TRBJ2-5; D may be TRBD2 (7 bases). Trimming left V 6 bases short and J 7 bases short, with 18 bases between. The CDR3 loop spans 13 amino acids. The V gene's germline CDR1 is SQVTM and CDR2 ANQGSEA. CDR3 in amino acids: CSVHREGYGTQYF. The CDR3 nucleotides are TGCAGCGTGCACAGGGAGGGCTATGGGACCCAGTACTTC.

This chain connects TRBV9 to TRBJ2-1, with D tentatively TRBD1 (7 bases). The CDR3 consists of 15 residues. V dropped 0 bases and J dropped 4 bases, with 11 bases sitting between them. In germline, CDR1 is SGDLS, CDR2 YYNGEE. The CDR3 DNA is TGTGCCAGCAGCGTAGGGAGGGGGCTATACAATGAGCAGTTCTTC. It encodes CASSVGRGLYNEQFF. Full variable domain (rest looked up from reference TRBV9 and TRBJ2-1): DSGVTQTPKHLITATGQRVTLRCSPRSGDLSVYWYQQSLDQGLQFLIQYYNGEERAKGNILERFSAQQFPDLHSELNLSSLELGDSALYFCASSVGRGLYNEQFFGPGTRLTVL.

V gene TRBV2 combines with J gene TRBJ1-2, with TRBD1 identical over 7 bases. CDR1 and CDR2 from the germline V gene are SNHLY and FYNNEI. The length of the CDR3 is 14 residues. V was clipped by 6 bases and J by 4 bases; unmatched bases: 8. The CDR3 region has the DNA TGTGCCAGCAGGGTGGACAGGCCTGTCTATGGCTACACCTTC. This sequence encodes CASRVDRPVYGYTF.

The chain employs TRBV24-1 and TRBJ2-7, with 8 bases aligning to TRBD1. From germline, CDR1 is KGHDR and CDR2 SFDVKD. The CDR3 has 16 amino acids. With 0 bases clipped from V and 0 bases from J, the junction kept 3 bases outside the gene matches. In DNA, the CDR3 is TGTGCCACCAGTGATTTGGACAGGGGCTGCTCCTACGAGCAGTACGTC. It encodes CATSDLDRGCSYEQYV.

The chain couples TRBV20-1 to TRBJ2-3; 7 nucleotides line up with TRBD2. This CDR3 has 14 amino acids. J was trimmed by 2 bases and V by 3 bases; bases with no gene match: 5. Germline V CDR1 and CDR2: DFQATT, SNEGSKA (reference sequence). This chain's CDR3 is CSASRGVNTDTQYF. CDR3 sequence (DNA): TGCAGTGCTAGTCGGGGGGTCAACACAGATACGCAGTATTTT.

The rearrangement joins TRBV5-1 to TRBJ1-2; 7 bases agree with TRBD1. The germline CDR1 and CDR2 sequences are SGHRS and YFSETQ. The junction had 5 bases not matched to a gene; V was cut back by 4 bases and J by 2 bases. CDR3 length: 14 residues. CDR3 bases: TGCGCCAGCAGCGCGAAGACAGGGAACTATGGCTACACCTTC. The encoded protein is CASSAKTGNYGYTF.

DNA for the CDR3: TGTGCCATCAGTGAGTTGCCGCGGGGGGTTACCTACAATGAGCAGTTCTTC. Translation gives CAISELPRGVTYNEQFF. V and J are TRBV10-3 and TRBJ2-1, with 8 bases that match TRBD2. Losses at the gene ends were 1 base for V and 2 bases for J; bases not matched to a gene: 7. Germline V gene data show CDR1 as ENHRY and CDR2 as SYGVKD. The CDR3 length is 17 residues.

V usage is TRBV6-2 or TRBV6-3 and J usage is TRBJ2-7, with TRBD2 identical over 8 bases. Germline V CDR1 and CDR2: MNHEY, SVGEGT. This CDR3 comprises 15 residues. V lost 6 bases to trimming and J lost 4 bases; unmatched junction nucleotides: 11. The CDR3 sequence: CASSSPGGDRYEQYV. CDR3 DNA sequence: TGTGCCAGCAGCAGTCCCGGGGGGGATCGGTACGAGCAGTACGTC.

The chain combines TRBV4-3 with TRBJ1-6; D uncertain. The CDR3 runs 18 residues. Trimming took 1 base from V and 0 from J, leaving 13 bases between them. Looked up from germline, CDR1 is LGHNA and CDR2 is YSLEER. CDR3 bases: TGCGCCAGCAGCCAAGCGGCGGTGCTGAGCTCCTATAATTCACCCCTCCACTTT. It codes for CASSQAAVLSSYNSPLHF.

The gene calls are TRBV19 and TRBJ2-3; TRBD1 matches at 8 bases. CDR1 is LNHDA and CDR2 is SQIVND in the germline V gene (reference sequence). CDR3 length: 14 residues. The trim removed 8 bases at V and 1 base at J, leaving 5 bases unmatched. CDR3 loop: CASSVTGGTDTQYF. The CDR3, as DNA: TGTGCCAGTTCCGTGACAGGGGGCACAGATACGCAGTATTTT.

The chain employs TRBV29-1 and TRBJ2-7, with 8 bases lining up with TRBD1. Trimming at V came to 6 bases and at J to 3 bases, leaving 10 bases not matched to a gene. The germline V gene has CDR1 SQVTM and CDR2 ANQGSEA. CDR3 length equals 14 residues. CDR3 sequence: CSVDFGTGYYEQYF. DNA of the CDR3: TGCAGCGTAGATTTCGGGACAGGCTACTACGAGCAGTACTTC.

V is TRBV30 and J is TRBJ1-3; D might be TRBD1 (6 bases). Germline V gene lookup returns CDR1 GTSNPN and CDR2 SVGIG (reference sequence). Trimming took off 6 bases at V and 0 bases at J, with 18 bases between the two ends. This CDR3 spans 16 amino acids. The CDR3: CACHWRGGHSGNTIYF. DNA of the CDR3: TGTGCCTGTCACTGGAGGGGGGGCCACTCTGGAAACACCATATATTTT.

The rearrangement joins TRBV2 to TRBJ1-5; possibly TRBD1 for D (6 bases). The CDR3 is 17 amino acids. The germline V gene has CDR1 SNHLY and CDR2 FYNNEI. Trimming took off 2 bases at V and 4 bases at J, with 18 bases between the two ends. CDR3 DNA sequence: TGTGCCAGCAGTGAAAAATTTTGGACAGCGAGAAATCAGCCCCAGCATTTT. Translation gives CASSEKFWTARNQPQHF.

Only a few counts were recorded for this clone. The chain couples TRBV5-8 to TRBJ2-5; D unresolved. The CDR3 sequence is 14 residues long. Germline loops: CDR1 SGHTS, CDR2 YDEGEE. The ends were cut back, 1 base at V and 2 bases at J, with 9 bases in the middle. The CDR3 spells CASSLTVTQETQYF. CDR3 bases: TGTGCCAGCAGCTTGACAGTTACTCAAGAGACCCAGTACTTC.

This clone appeared many times. The chain links TRBV27 to TRBJ2-3; D may be TRBD2 (6 bases). Germline CDR1 is MNHEY and CDR2 is SMNVEV (reference sequence). The ends were cut back, 8 bases at V and 2 bases at J, with 14 bases in the middle. The CDR3 has 14 amino acids. CDR3 residues: CASGLSAPTDTQYF. In DNA, the CDR3 is TGTGCCAGCGGACTATCCGCCCCCACAGATACGCAGTATTTT.

The chain joins TRBV18 to TRBJ2-5; the D gene is possibly TRBD1 (8 bases). Deletions cut 6 bases from V and 2 bases from J, with 16 bases between. Per germline, CDR1 KGHSH and CDR2 LQKENI. The CDR3 is 15 residues long. The CDR3 DNA reads TGTGCCAGCTCCCGACAGGGGAGGGGGCAAGAGACCCAGTACTTC. Its translation is CASSRQGRGQETQYF.

This clone showed up just a few times. The chain carries TRBV11-3 and TRBJ2-3, with TRBD1 as a possible D gene (5 bases). The CDR3 loop spans 15 amino acids. Germline V lookup: CDR1 SGHNT, CDR2 YENEEA. V lost 5 bases, J lost 0 bases, and 12 bases lay in between. In DNA, the CDR3 is TGTGCCAGCAGCCTTGACAGTAGTAGCACAGATACGCAGTATTTT. This gives the protein CASSLDSSSTDTQYF.

The chain uses TRBV18 and TRBJ2-5, with D possibly matching TRBD1 (6 bases). The CDR3 is 14 amino acids. Germline-derived CDR1 and CDR2 are KGHSH and LQKENI. Trimming stripped 4 bases from V and 4 bases from J, with 13 bases between. DNA for the CDR3: TGTGCCAGCTCACGACGACAGGCACTAGAGACCCAGTACTTC. Amino acids: CASSRRQALETQYF.

This clone occurred once. CDR3 bases: TGCGCCAGCAGTGAAAGACCGGGACTAGCGGGAGTACAGCAGTACTTC. It specifies CASSERPGLAGVQQYF. The rearrangement joins TRBV10-2 to TRBJ2-7; 14 nucleotides agree with TRBD2. Germline trimming cut 3 bases from V and 8 bases from J; bases unmatched to any gene: 9. The CDR3 has 16 amino acids. The V gene's germline CDR1 is WSHSY and CDR2 SAAADI.